This TCR beta chain appears in the sequencing data of a study of OX40 agonist ivuxolimab in advanced cancers. Study information: Cancers in dose escalation were hepatocellular, melanoma, renal cell and head and neck. General study results and limits: Within 6 weeks, CD4+ and CD8+ blood T cells expanded clonally at 0.1 to 3.0 mg/kg. Researchers did not determine the expanded peripheral T cells' antigen specificity.

Here immunoSEQ multiplex PCR was the method, and the copy in TCRdb shows in-frame clones only, minus some. Of tens of thousands of clones listed, about nine tenths were seen once; the top ten hold roughly 25%. Germline values: CDR1 SQVTM, CDR2 ANQGSEA. The CDR3 spans 13 residues. Unmatched junction bases numbered 2, after V lost 8 bases and J lost 1 base. Baseline, cycle 4 day 1, and cycle 7 day 1 were the blood sampling points. With respect to this clone: The antigen remains undetermined.

This material consisted of CD4+ or CD8+ T cells sorted from blood, taken in a trial of the OX40 agonist ivuxolimab. This clonotype was sampled from an adult with an advanced solid tumor such as melanoma, head and neck, liver or kidney cancer. The V gene is TRBV29-1, the J gene TRBJ2-2, with 9 bases fitting TRBD1. The CDR3 sequence: CSSTGGNTGELFF. The CDR3 region has the DNA TGCAGCTCGACAGGGGGGAACACCGGGGAGCTGTTTTTT.